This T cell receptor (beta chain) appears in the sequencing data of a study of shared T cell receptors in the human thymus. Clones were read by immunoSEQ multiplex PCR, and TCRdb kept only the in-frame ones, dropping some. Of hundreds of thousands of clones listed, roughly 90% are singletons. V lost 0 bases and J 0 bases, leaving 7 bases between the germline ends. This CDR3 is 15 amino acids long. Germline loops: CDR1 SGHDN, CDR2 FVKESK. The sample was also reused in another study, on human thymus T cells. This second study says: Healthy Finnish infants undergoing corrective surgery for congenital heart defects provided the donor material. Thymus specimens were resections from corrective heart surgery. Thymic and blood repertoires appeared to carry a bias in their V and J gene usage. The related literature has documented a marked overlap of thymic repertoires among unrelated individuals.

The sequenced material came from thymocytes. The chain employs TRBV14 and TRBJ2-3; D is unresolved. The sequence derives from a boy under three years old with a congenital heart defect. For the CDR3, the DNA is TGTGCCAGCAGCCAAGATCAGGTTAGCACAGATACGCAGTATTTT. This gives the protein CASSQDQVSTDTQYF.